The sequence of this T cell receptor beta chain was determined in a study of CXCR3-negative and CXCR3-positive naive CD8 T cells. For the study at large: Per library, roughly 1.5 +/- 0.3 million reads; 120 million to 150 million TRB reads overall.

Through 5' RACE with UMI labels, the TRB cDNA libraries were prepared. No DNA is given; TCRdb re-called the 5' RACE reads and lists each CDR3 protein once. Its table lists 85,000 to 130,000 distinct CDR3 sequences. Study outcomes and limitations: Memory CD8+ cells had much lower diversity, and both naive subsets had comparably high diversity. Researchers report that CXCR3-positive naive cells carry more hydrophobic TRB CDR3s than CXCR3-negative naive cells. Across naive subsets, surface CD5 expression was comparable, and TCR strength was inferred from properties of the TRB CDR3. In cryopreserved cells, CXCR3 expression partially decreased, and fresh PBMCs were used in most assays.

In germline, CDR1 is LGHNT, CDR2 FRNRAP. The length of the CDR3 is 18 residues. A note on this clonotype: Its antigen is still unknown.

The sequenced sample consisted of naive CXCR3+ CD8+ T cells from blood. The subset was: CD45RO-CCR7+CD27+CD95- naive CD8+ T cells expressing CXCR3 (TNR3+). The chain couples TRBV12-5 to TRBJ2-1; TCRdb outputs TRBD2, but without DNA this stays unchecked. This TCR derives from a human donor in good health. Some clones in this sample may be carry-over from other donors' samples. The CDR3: CASGLIPLAGGPNNEQFF.